This T cell receptor beta chain stems from a study of graft-versus-host responses after intestinal transplantation. The wider study: Recipients had multivisceral, liver-intestinal, or isolated intestinal transplants. Study outcomes and limitations: Patients who carried graft-donor T cell macrochimerism also had high graft-versus-host to host-versus-graft clonal ratios in their allografts. Declines in HvG clones occurring early post-transplant were associated with peak circulating GvH clone levels. Some GvH clones were seen earlier in gut or blood, suggesting intestinal origin.

V was shortened by 7 bases and J by 2 bases, with 9 bases between the two germline ends. The CDR3 runs to 12 residues. Germline loops: CDR1 SNHLY, CDR2 FYNNEI. On this clone itself: No antigen is known for it.

The method was immunoSEQ multiplex PCR; TCRdb's version includes in-frame clones alone and lacks a portion of them. The table records about 29,000 clones, around nine tenths of them present only once. This specimen consisted of PBMCs, obtained around 62 weeks after intestinal transplantation. The chain employs TRBV2 and TRBJ2-7; D remains ambiguous. This receptor was identified in a human patient who received an intestinal transplant, so some T cells may come from the graft donor. The CDR3 DNA reads as TGTGCCAGCACCCCAGACACCTACGAGCAGTACTTC. Protein: CASTPDTYEQYF.